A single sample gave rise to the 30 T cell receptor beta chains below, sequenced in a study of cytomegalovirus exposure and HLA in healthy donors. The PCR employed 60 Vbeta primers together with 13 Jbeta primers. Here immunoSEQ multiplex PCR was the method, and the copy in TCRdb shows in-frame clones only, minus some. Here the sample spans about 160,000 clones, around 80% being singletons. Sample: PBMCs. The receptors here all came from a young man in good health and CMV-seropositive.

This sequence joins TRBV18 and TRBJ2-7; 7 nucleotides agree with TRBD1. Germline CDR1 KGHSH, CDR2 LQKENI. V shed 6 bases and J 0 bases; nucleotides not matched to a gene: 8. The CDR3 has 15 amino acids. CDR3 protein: CASSPDRASSYEQYF. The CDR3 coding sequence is TGTGCCAGCTCGCCCGACAGGGCGAGCTCCTACGAGCAGTACTTC.

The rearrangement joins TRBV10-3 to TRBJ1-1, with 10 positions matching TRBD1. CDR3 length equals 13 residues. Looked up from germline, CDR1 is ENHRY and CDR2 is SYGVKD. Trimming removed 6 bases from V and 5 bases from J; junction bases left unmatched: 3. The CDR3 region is CAIRGDRGTEAFF. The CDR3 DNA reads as TGTGCCATCAGGGGGGACAGGGGAACTGAAGCTTTCTTT.

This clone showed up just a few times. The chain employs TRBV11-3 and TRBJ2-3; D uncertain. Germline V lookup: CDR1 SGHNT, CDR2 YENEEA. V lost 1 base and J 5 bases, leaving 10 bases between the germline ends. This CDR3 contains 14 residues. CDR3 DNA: TGTGCCAGCAGCTTAGGCGAATTCGTAGATACGCAGTATTTT. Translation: CASSLGEFVDTQYF.

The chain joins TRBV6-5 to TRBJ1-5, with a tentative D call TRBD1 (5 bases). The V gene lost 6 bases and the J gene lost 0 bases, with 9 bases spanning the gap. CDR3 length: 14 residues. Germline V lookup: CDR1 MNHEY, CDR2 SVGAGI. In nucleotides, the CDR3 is TGTGCCAGCAGGGGGGAGGGTAGCAATCAGCCCCAGCATTTT. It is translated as CASRGEGSNQPQHF.

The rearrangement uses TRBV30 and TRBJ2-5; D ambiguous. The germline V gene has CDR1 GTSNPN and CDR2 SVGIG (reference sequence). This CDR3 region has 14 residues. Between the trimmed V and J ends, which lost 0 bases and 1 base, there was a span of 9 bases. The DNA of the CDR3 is TGTGCCTGGAGTGTACGGCGGCTCCAAGAGACCCAGTACTTC. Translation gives CAWSVRRLQETQYF.

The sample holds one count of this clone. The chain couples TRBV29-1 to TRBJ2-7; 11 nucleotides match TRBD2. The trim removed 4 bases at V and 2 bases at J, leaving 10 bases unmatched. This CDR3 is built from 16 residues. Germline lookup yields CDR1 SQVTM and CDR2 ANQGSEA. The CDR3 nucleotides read TGCAGCGTTGTCTTAGCTCTAGCGGGGGGTGCCTACGAGCAGTACTTC. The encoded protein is CSVVLALAGGAYEQYF.

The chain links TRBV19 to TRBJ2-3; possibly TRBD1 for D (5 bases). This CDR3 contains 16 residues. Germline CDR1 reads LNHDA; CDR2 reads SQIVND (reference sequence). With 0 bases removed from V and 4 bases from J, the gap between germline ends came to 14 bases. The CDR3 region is CASSIDRTFGADTQYF. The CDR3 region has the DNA TGTGCCAGTAGTATAGATAGGACATTTGGGGCAGATACGCAGTATTTT.

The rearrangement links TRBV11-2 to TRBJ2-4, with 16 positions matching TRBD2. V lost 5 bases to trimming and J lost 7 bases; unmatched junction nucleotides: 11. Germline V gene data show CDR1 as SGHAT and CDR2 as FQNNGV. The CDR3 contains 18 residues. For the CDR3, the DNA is TGTGCCAGCAGCCCACAAGGGACTAGCGGGGGGGCGTGGAACATTCAGTACTTC. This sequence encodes CASSPQGTSGGAWNIQYF.

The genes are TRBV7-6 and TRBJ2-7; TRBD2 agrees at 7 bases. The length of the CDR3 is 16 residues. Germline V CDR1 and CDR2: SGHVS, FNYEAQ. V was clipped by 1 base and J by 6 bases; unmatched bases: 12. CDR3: CASSLVDAGEEAEQYF. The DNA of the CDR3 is TGTGCCAGCAGCTTAGTTGACGCGGGAGAAGAGGCCGAGCAGTACTTC.

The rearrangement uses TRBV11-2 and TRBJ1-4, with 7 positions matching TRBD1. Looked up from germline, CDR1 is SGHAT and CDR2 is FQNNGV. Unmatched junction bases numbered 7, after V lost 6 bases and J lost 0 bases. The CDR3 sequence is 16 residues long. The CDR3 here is CASRGTAGATNEKLFF. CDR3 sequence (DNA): TGTGCCAGCAGGGGGACAGCCGGTGCAACTAATGAAAAACTGTTTTTT.

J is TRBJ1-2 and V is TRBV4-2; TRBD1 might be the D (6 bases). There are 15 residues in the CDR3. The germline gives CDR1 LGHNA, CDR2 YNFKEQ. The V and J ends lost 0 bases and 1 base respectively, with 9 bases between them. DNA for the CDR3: TGTGCCAGCAGCCAAGAAGCCAGGGGTAACTATGGCTACACCTTC. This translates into CASSQEARGNYGYTF.

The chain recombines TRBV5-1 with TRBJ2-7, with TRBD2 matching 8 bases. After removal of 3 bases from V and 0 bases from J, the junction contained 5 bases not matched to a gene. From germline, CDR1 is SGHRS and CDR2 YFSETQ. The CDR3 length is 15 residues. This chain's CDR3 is CASSWGLGASYEQYF. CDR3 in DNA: TGCGCCAGCAGCTGGGGACTAGGGGCCTCCTACGAGCAGTACTTC. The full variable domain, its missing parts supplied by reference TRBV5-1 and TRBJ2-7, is KAGVTQTPRYLIKTRGQQVTLSCSPISGHRSVSWYQQTPGQGLQFLFEYFSETQRNKGNFPGRFSGRQFSNSRSEMNVSTLELGDSALYLCASSWGLGASYEQYFGPGTRLTVT.

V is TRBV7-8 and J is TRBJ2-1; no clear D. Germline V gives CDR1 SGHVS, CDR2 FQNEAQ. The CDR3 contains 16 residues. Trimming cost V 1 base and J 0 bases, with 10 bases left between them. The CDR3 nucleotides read TGTGCCAGCAGCTTAGAGCCGAGGAGCTCCTACAATGAGCAGTTCTTC. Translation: CASSLEPRSSYNEQFF. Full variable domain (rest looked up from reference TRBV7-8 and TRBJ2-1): GAGVSQSPRYKVAKRGQDVALRCDPISGHVSLFWYQQALGQGPEFLTYFQNEAQLDKSGLPSDRFFAERPEGSVSTLKIQRTQQEDSAVYLCASSLEPRSSYNEQFFGPGTRLTVL.

The CDR3 region has the DNA TGTGCCAGCAGTTTTGGGCAGAGCTTCTACAATGAGCAGTTCTTC. Its protein is CASSFGQSFYNEQFF. The J gene is TRBJ2-1, the V gene TRBV27; no reliable D call. The CDR3 loop spans 15 amino acids. The V end was cut by 3 bases, the J end by 3 bases, with 12 bases between. Germline V gene sequence: CDR1 MNHEY, CDR2 SMNVEV (reference sequence).

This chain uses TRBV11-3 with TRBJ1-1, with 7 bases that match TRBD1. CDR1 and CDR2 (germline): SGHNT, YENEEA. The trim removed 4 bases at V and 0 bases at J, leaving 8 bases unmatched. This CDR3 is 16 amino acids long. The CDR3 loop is CASSSQRQGMNTEAFF. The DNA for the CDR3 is TGTGCCAGCAGCTCCCAGAGACAGGGAATGAACACTGAAGCTTTCTTT.

DNA of the CDR3: TGTGCCAGCAGTTACGGGGACAGAGCAGGGAACACCTTC. Protein product: CASSYGDRAGNTF. The gene calls are TRBV6-5 and TRBJ1-2; 7 bases map to TRBD1. V was clipped by 2 bases and J by 12 bases; unmatched bases: 9. The CDR3 totals 13 residues. Germline V gene data show CDR1 as MNHEY and CDR2 as SVGAGI.

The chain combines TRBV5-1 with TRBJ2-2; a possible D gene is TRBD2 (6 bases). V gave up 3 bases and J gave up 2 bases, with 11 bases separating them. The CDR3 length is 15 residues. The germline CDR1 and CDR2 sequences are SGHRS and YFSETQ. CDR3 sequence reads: CASSSGLDNTGELFF. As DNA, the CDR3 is TGCGCCAGCAGCTCGGGACTCGACAACACCGGGGAGCTGTTTTTT.

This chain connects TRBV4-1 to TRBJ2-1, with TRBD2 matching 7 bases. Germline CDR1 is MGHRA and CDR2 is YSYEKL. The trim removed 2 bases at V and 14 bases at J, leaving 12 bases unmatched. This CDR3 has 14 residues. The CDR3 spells CASSQWTQGGLEFF. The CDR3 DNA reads TGCGCCAGCAGCCAATGGACCCAGGGAGGGTTAGAGTTCTTC.

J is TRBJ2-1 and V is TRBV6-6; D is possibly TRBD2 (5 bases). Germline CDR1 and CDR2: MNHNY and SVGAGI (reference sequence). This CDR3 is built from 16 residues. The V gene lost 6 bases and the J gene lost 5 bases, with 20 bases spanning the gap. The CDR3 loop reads CASRGDRIATNNEQFF. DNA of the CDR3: TGTGCCAGCAGGGGTGATCGGATAGCGACTAACAATGAGCAGTTCTTC.

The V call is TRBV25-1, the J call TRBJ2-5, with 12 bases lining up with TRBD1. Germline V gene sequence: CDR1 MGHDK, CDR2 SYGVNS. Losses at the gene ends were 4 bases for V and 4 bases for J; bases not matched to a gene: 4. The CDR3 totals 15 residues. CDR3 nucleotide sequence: TGTGCCAGCAGTGGCCGGGACAGGGGGCCAGAGACCCAGTACTTC. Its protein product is CASSGRDRGPETQYF. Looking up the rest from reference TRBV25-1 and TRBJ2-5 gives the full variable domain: EADIYQTPRYLVIGTGKKITLECSQTMGHDKMYWYQQDPGMELHLIHYSYGVNSTEKGDLSSESTVSRIRTEHFPLTLESARPSHTSQYLCASSGRDRGPETQYFGPGTRLLVL.

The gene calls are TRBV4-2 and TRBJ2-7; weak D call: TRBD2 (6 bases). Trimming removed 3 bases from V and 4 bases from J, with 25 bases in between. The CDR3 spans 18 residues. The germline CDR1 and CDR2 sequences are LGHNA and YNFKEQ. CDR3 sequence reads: CASSQGDSGRQKTYEQYF. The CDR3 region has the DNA TGTGCCAGCAGCCAGGGGGACTCCGGGCGCCAAAAAACATACGAGCAGTACTTC.

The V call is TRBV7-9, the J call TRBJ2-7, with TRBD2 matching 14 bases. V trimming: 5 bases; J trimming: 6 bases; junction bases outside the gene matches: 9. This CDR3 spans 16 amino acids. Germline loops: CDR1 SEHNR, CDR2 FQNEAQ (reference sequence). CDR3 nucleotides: TGTGCCAGCAGCACCCGGACTAGCGGGAGGTATTCCGAGCAGTACTTC. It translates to CASSTRTSGRYSEQYF. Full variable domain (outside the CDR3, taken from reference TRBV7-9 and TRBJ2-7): DTGVSQNPRHKITKRGQNVTFRCDPISEHNRLYWYRQTLGQGPEFLTYFQNEAQLEKSRLLSDRFSAERPKGSFSTLEIQRTEQGDSAMYLCASSTRTSGRYSEQYFGPGTRLTVT.

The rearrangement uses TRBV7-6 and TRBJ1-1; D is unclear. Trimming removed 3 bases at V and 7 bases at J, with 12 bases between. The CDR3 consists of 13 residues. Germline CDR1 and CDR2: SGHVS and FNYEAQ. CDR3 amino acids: CASSLRNGDEAFF. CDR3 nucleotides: TGTGCCAGCAGCTTGAGGAATGGAGATGAAGCTTTCTTT.

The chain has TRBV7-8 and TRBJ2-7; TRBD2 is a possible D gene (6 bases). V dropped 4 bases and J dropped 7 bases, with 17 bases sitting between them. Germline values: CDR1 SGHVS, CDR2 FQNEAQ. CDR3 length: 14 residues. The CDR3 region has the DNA TGTGCCAGCAGCTCACTGACCCGGGAGTGGGAGCAGTACTTC. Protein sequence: CASSSLTREWEQYF.

The CDR3 spells CATTFEYGNTIYF. The CDR3 coding sequence is TGTGCCACCACCTTTGAGTATGGAAACACCATATATTTT. The V and J genes are TRBV6-5 and TRBJ1-3; no firm D call. Trimming took off 10 bases at V and 3 bases at J, with 13 bases between the two ends. From germline, CDR1 is MNHEY and CDR2 SVGAGI. CDR3 size: 13 residues.

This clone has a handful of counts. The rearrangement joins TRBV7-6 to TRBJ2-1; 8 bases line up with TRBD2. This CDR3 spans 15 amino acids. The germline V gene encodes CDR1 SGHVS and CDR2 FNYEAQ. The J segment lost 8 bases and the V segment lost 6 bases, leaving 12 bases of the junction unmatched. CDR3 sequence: CASSPPYGGGHEQFF. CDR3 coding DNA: TGTGCCAGCAGTCCTCCTTACGGGGGGGGGCATGAGCAGTTCTTC.

The CDR3 DNA sequence: TGTGCCAGCAGGCCGACAGGGGAATCAGATACGCAGTATTTT. Translated, it gives CASRPTGESDTQYF. The J gene is TRBJ2-3, the V gene TRBV6-1; 8 bases align to TRBD1. V dropped 6 bases and J dropped 4; count of bases not matched to a gene: 6. This CDR3 is 14 amino acids long. The germline gives CDR1 MNHNS, CDR2 SASEGT.

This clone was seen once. The CDR3: CAAAPGGRSYEQYF. Here the CDR3 DNA reads TGTGCCGCCGCCCCAGGGGGGAGATCCTACGAGCAGTACTTC. This chain connects TRBV19 to TRBJ2-7, with a tentative D call TRBD1 (7 bases). Germline CDR1 is LNHDA and CDR2 is SQIVND (reference sequence). Deletions cut 11 bases from V and 1 base from J, with 18 bases between. The CDR3 is made up of 14 amino acids. Full variable domain (remainder filled in from reference TRBV19 and TRBJ2-7): DGGITQSPKYLFRKEGQNVTLSCEQNLNHDAMYWYRQDPGQGLRLIYYSQIVNDFQKGDIAEGYSVSREKKESFPLTVTSAQKNPTAFYLCAAAPGGRSYEQYFGPGTRLTVT.

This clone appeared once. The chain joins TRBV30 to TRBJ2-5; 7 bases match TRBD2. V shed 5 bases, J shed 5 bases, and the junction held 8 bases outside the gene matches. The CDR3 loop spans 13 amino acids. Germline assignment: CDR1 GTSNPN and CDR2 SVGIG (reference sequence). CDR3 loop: CAWGRGGVETQYF. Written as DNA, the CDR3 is TGTGCCTGGGGGCGTGGGGGGGTGGAGACCCAGTACTTC.

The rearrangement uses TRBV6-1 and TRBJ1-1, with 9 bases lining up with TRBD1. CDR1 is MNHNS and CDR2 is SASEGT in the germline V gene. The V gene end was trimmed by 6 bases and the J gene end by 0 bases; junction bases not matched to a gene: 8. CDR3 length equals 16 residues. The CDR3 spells CASRERGTGMNTEAFF. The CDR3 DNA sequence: TGTGCCAGCAGGGAAAGGGGGACAGGGATGAACACTGAAGCTTTCTTT.